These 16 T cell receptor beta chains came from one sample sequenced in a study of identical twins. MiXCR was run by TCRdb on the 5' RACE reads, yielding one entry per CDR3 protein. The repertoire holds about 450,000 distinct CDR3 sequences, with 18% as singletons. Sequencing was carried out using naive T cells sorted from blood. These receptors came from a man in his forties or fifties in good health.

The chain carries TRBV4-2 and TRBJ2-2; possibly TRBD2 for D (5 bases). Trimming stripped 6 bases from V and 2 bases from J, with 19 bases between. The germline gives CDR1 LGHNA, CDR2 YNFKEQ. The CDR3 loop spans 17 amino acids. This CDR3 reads CASSLIFRTDNTGELFF. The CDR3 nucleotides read TGTGCCAGCAGTCTTATCTTCAGGACTGATAACACCGGGGAGCTGTTTTTT.

The chain's CDR3 is CASSQKWGVNEQFF. In DNA form, the CDR3 reads TGCGCCAGCAGCCAAAAGTGGGGGGTCAATGAGCAGTTCTTC. The chain has TRBV4-1 and TRBJ2-1; D is perhaps TRBD2 (6 bases). The CDR3 extends over 14 amino acids. Per germline, CDR1 MGHRA and CDR2 YSYEKL. Trimming shortened V by 2 bases and J by 6 bases, and 11 bases separated the two germline ends.

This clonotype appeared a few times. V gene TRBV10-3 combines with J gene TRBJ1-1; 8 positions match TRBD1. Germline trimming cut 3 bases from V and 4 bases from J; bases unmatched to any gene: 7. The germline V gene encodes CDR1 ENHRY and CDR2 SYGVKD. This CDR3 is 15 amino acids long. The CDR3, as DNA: TGTGCCATCAGTGATCAGGGGGCGCAGGTCACTGAAGCTTTCTTT. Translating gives CAISDQGAQVTEAFF.

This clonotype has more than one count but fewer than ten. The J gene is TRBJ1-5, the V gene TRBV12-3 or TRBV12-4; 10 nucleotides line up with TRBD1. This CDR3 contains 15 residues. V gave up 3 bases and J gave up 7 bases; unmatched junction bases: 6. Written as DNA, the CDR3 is TGTGCCAGCAGTTTTCTCGGGACAGGGGAACAGCCCCAGCATTTT. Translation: CASSFLGTGEQPQHF.

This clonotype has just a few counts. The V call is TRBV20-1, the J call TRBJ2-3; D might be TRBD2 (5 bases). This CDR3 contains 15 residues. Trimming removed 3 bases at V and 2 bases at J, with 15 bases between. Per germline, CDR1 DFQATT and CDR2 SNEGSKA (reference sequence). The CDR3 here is CSARMSSRFTDTQYF. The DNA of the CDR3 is TGCAGTGCTAGGATGTCTAGCCGATTCACAGATACGCAGTATTTT.

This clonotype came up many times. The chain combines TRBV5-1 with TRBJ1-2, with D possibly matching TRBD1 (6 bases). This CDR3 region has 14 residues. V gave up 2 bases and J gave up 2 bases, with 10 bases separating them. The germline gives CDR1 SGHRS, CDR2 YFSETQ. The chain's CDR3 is CASSLEGENYGYTF. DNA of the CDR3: TGCGCCAGCAGCTTAGAGGGGGAGAACTATGGCTACACCTTC.

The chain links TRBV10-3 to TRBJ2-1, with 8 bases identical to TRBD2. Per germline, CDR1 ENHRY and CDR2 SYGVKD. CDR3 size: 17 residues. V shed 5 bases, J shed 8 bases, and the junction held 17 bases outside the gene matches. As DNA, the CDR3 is TGTGCCATCAGTACTCCGGCCGGGACTAGTAGGTCTGATGAGCAGTTCTTC. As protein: CAISTPAGTSRSDEQFF.

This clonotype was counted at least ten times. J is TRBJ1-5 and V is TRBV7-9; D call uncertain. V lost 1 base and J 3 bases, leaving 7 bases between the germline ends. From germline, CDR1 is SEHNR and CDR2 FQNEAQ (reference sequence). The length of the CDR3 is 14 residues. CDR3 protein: CASSLDGVNQPQHF. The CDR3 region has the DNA TGTGCCAGCAGCTTAGATGGGGTCAATCAGCCCCAGCATTTT.

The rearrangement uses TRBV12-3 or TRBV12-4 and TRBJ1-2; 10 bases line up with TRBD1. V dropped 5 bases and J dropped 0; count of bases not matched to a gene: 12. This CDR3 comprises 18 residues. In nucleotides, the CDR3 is TGTGCCAGCAGTCTCTATCTTTTCGGGACAGGGGCTAACTATGGCTACACCTTC. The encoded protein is CASSLYLFGTGANYGYTF.

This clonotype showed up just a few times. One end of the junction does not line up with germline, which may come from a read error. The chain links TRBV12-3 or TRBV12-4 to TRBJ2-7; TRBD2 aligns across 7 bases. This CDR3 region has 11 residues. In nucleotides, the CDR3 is TGTGCCAGCAGTTTACCGCGGGAGTTACACTTC. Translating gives CASSLPRELHF.

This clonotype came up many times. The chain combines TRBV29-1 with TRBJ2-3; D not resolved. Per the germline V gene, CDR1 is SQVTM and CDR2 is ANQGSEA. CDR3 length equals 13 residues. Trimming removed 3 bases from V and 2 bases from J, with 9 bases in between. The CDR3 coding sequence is TGCAGCGTTGATGTAGAGTACACAGATACGCAGTATTTT. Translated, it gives CSVDVEYTDTQYF.

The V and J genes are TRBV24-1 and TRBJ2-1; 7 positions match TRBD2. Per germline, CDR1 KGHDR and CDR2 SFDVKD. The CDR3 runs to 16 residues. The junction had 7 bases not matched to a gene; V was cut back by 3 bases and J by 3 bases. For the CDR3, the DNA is TGTGCCACCAGTGATAGGGGCCTAGCGGTCTACAATGAGCAGTTCTTC. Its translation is CATSDRGLAVYNEQFF.

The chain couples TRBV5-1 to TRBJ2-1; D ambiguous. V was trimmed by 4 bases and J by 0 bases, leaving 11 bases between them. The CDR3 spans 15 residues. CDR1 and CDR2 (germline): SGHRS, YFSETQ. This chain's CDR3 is CASSTTYSSYNEQFF. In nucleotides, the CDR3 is TGCGCCAGCAGCACAACCTATAGCTCCTACAATGAGCAGTTCTTC. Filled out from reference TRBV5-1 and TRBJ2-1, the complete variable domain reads KAGVTQTPRYLIKTRGQQVTLSCSPISGHRSVSWYQQTPGQGLQFLFEYFSETQRNKGNFPGRFSGRQFSNSRSEMNVSTLELGDSALYLCASSTTYSSYNEQFFGPGTRLTVL.

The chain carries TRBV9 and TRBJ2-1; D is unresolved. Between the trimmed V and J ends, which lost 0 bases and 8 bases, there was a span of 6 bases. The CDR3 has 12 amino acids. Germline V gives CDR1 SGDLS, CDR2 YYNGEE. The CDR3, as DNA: TGTGCCAGCAGCGTAGCGGCCGATGAGCAGTTCTTC. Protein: CASSVAADEQFF.

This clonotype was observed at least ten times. The CDR3 protein is CSADYSGEAKNIQYF. DNA for the CDR3: TGCAGTGCTGACTATAGCGGGGAGGCCAAAAACATTCAGTACTTC. This chain joins TRBV20-1 and TRBJ2-4, with 8 bases matching TRBD2. This CDR3 has 15 amino acids. Germline-derived CDR1 and CDR2 are DFQATT and SNEGSKA (reference sequence). Trimming removed 5 bases from V and 1 base from J; junction bases left unmatched: 7.

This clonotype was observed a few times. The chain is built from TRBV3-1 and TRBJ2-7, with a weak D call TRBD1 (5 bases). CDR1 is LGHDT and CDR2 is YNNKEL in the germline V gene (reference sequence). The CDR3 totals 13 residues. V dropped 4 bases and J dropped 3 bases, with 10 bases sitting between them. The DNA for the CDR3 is TGTGCCAGCAGCCCCAAGGGGATCTACGAGCAGTACTTC. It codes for CASSPKGIYEQYF.